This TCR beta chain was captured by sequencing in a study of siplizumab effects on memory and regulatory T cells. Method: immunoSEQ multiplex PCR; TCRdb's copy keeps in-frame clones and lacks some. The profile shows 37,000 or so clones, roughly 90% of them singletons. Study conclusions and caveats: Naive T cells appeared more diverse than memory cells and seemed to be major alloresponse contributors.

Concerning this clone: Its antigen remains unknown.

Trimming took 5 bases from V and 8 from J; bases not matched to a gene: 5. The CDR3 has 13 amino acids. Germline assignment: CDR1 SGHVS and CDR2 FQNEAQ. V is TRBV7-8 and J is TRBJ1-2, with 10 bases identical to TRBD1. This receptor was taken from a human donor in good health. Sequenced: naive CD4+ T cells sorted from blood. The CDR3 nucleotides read TGTGCCAGCAGCCAAGACAGGGGGCGCGGCTACACCTTC. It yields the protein CASSQDRGRGYTF.